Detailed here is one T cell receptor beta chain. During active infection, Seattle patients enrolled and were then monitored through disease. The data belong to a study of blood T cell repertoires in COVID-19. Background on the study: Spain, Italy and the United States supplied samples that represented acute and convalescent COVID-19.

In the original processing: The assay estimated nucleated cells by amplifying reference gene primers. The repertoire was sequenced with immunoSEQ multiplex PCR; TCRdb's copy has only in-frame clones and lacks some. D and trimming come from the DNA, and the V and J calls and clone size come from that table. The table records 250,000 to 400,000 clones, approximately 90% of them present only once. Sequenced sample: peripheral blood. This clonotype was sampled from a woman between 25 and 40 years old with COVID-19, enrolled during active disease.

CDR3 nucleotide sequence: TGCAGTGCACTAGACAGGTTTGAGCAGTTCTTC. The encoded protein is CSALDRFEQFF. The chain has TRBV20-1 and TRBJ2-1, with D perhaps TRBD1 (6 bases). V was trimmed by 6 bases and J by 9 bases, leaving 12 bases between them. The CDR3 contains 11 residues. Per the germline V gene, CDR1 is DFQATT and CDR2 is SNEGSKA (reference sequence).